This TCR beta chain was captured by sequencing in a study of T cell repertoires in cytomegalovirus infection. Broader study findings: The response measured ex vivo was dominated by TCR beta clonotypes (HLA-C-restricted and CMV-specific).

On this clonotype itself: Its antigen is unknown.

TCRdb re-called the reads through MiXCR, storing one row per CDR3 protein. The repertoire holds around 300,000 distinct CDR3 sequences, with under 25% as singletons. CDR3 length: 17 amino acids. Unmatched junction bases numbered 9, after V lost 4 bases and J lost 6 bases. CDR1 is MGHRA and CDR2 is YSYEKL in the germline V gene. The TCR sequence derives from a human donor in good health (CMV status not recorded). Some clones in this sample may be carry-over from other donors' samples. The sample consisted of cultured PBMCs, taken from culture after CMV antigen stimulation. V usage is TRBV4-1 and J usage is TRBJ2-2, with 12 positions matching TRBD1. The DNA of the CDR3 is TGCGCCAGCAGCCGGGACCGGGGGACAGGGGGCCCCGGGGAGCTGTTTTTT. This gives the protein CASSRDRGTGGPGELFF.